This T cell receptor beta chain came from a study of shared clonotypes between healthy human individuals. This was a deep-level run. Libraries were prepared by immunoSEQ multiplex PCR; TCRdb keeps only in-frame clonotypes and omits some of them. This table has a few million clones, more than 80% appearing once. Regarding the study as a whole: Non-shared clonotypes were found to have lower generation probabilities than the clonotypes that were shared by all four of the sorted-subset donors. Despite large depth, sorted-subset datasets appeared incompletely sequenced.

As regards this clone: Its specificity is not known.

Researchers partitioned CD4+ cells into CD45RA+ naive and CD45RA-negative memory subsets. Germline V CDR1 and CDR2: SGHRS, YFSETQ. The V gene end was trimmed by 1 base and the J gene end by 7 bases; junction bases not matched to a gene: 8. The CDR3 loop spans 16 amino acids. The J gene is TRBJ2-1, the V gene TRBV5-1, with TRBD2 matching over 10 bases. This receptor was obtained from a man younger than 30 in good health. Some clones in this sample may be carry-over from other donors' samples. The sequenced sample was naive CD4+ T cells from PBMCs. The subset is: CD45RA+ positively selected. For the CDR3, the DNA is TGCGCCAGCAGCTTGCCTAGCGGGAGCGCAGGGAATGAGCAGTTCTTC. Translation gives CASSLPSGSAGNEQFF.